The TCR beta chain under discussion was sequenced for a study of regulatory and conventional T cells in RAG deficiency. On this clone: Its antigen remains unknown.

The ends lost 3 bases at V and 0 bases at J; junction bases unmatched: 5. The length of the CDR3 is 16 residues. The germline CDR1 and CDR2 sequences are MNHEY and SMNVEV (reference sequence). TCRdb's table, derived via immunoSEQ multiplex PCR, lists solely in-frame clones and lacks some. The sample has 24,000 or so clones, 85% to 95% seen once. Genomic DNA came from blood conventional CD4+ T cells gated CD25-low CD127-high. Overall study findings and caveats: Control T-cell subsets had markedly higher Shannon entropy and lower Simpson indices than RAG-deficient patients.

Separately, the same data were catalogued under a study of regulatory T cells. According to that study: The primer mix had 52 TRBV and 13 TRBJ primers.

The clonotype originates from a human donor in good health. The sequencing input was CD4+ T cells sorted from blood. The chain combines TRBV27 with TRBJ1-5; TRBD1 matches at 7 bases. The CDR3 loop reads CASSFGGQNSNQPQHF. CDR3 coding DNA: TGTGCCAGCAGTTTCGGGGGACAGAATAGCAATCAGCCCCAGCATTTT.